A selection of T cell receptor beta chains follows, all from one sample in a study of blood T cell repertoires in COVID-19. Libraries were prepared by immunoSEQ multiplex PCR; TCRdb keeps only in-frame clonotypes and omits some of them. The table shows tens of thousands of clones, with less than 85% occurring only once. Sequences were obtained from peripheral blood. The receptor set was obtained from a human donor with acute or convalescent COVID-19. The donor label of this sample is uncertain. The conserved cysteine and the conserved F or W are not part of the CDR3 here. Not every row has a clone size; where given, it reads once, few, many or a size class.

>TRBJ1-2|-|TRBV11-3
ASSLQGADGYT
>TRBJ1-6|few|TRBV9
ASSETVDSPLH
>TRBJ1-1|-|TRBV18
ASSEMNTEAF
>TRBJ2-2|once|TRBV7-9
ASSYLAVTGELF
>TRBJ2-7|once|TRBV29-1
SARDRGAYEQY
>TRBJ1-1|-|TRBV19
ASSTLGQGNTEAF
>TRBJ1-3|-|TRBV30
ALDRVTGNTIY
>TRBJ2-1|-|TRBV3-1/TRBV3-2
ASSPPGLYYNEQF
>TRBJ1-4|few|TRBV7-2
ASSLAVRQEKLF
>TRBJ1-1|once|TRBV4-3
ASSPRGDTEAF
>TRBJ1-2|once|TRBV25-1
ASSRTGAYGYT
>TRBJ1-6|-|TRBV18
ASTVTGGNSPLH
>TRBJ1-1|-|TRBV27
ASSRDRGYTEAF
>TRBJ1-6|-|TRBV3-1/TRBV3-2
ASSQRDRVSPLH
>TRBJ1-1|-|TRBV3-1/TRBV3-2
ASSQTGGAEAF
>TRBJ1-2|-|TRBV7-2
ASSSGQELVRGYT
>TRBJ1-6|-|TRBV6-2/TRBV6-3
ASSYSPRDSPLH
>TRBJ1-2|-|TRBV3-1/TRBV3-2
ASSLKGGQGYGYT
>TRBJ2-5|-|TRBV9
ASSLTGAQETQY
>TRBJ2-4|-|TRBV27
ASRSSVTGIQNIQY
>TRBJ2-7|few|TRBV5-4
ASSLGQGYYEQY
>TRBJ2-5|-|TRBV5-4
ASSLGLAGAQFQETQY
>TRBJ1-6|-|TRBV12-3/TRBV12-4
ASSLLSSPLH
>TRBJ1-1|-|TRBV6-6
ASSGQGGNTEAF
>TRBJ1-1|-|TRBV30
AWSGQINTEAF
>TRBJ2-2|-|TRBV9
ASSANRQGSNTGELF
>TRBJ2-7|-|TRBV9
ASSPPGKEPEQY
>TRBJ2-7|-|TRBV23-1
ASRNSRKASGNEQY
>TRBJ2-5|-|TRBV12-3/TRBV12-4
ASRGQTETQY
>TRBJ2-7|-|TRBV9
ASSVAEDRGTYEQY
>TRBJ1-6|-|TRBV7-3
ASSLTTSGSPLH
>TRBJ2-3|-|TRBV28
ASSLSRLGRAQY
>TRBJ2-7|-|TRBV18
ASSPHPGTGAYEQY
>TRBJ1-2|-|TRBV10-1
ASSDSNGAGYT
>TRBJ1-4|-|TRBV19
ASSRVGVGGSTNEKLF
>TRBJ1-5|-|TRBV28
ASSEGNQPQH
>TRBJ1-5|-|TRBV28
ASSLLSANQPQH
>TRBJ1-4|-|TRBV28
ASSDRGAGEKLF
>TRBJ2-1|few|TRBV7-8
ASSLVGTTGAEQF
>TRBJ1-1|-|TRBV18
ASSRQGGDPMNTEAF